The rows below give T cell receptor beta chains drawn from one sample of a study of shared clonotypes between healthy human individuals. Clones were read by immunoSEQ multiplex PCR, and TCRdb kept only the in-frame ones, dropping some. The data contain 650,000 to 800,000 clones, around 92% of them singletons. The sample consisted of naive CD8+ T cells sorted from blood. These receptor sequences come from a man aged 30-40 years in good health. Both conserved end residues are part of each CDR3. The D gene is left open where the match is weak. For some rows the clone size is stated as once, few or many, or as a class when expanded; others skip it.

cdr3_aa	cdr3_nt	v_call	j_call	d_call	cdr3_length	clone_size
CASSILRGLTYEQYF	TGTGCCAGCAGTATCCTCAGGGGCCTTACCTACGAGCAGTACTTC	TRBV28	TRBJ2-7	NA	15	NA
CASTQPLPLRTGYEETQYF	TGTGCCAGCACGCAGCCCCTACCACTAAGGACAGGGTACGAAGAGACCCAGTACTTC	TRBV5-8	TRBJ2-5	TRBD1	19	NA
CASSLTVGENTEAFF	TGTGCCAGCAGCTTAACGGTTGGAGAGAACACTGAAGCTTTCTTT	TRBV7-3	TRBJ1-1	NA	15	NA
CASSSGHREEKLFF	TGTGCCAGCAGTTCCGGACACAGGGAAGAAAAACTGTTTTTT	TRBV28	TRBJ1-4	NA	14	NA
CASSLEAGQSYEQYF	TGTGCCAGCAGTTTAGAAGCCGGACAAAGCTACGAGCAGTACTTC	TRBV27	TRBJ2-7	NA	15	NA
CASSLKVPLAGFSYEQYF	TGCGCCAGCAGCTTGAAGGTCCCACTAGCGGGGTTCTCCTACGAGCAGTACTTC	TRBV4-1	TRBJ2-7	TRBD2	18	once
CASSPVTLSYEQYF	TGTGCCAGCAGCCCTGTCACACTATCCTACGAGCAGTACTTC	TRBV6-6	TRBJ2-7	NA	14	NA
CASSQRAGAVYEQYF	TGCGCCAGCAGCCAAAGAGCGGGAGCGGTTTACGAGCAGTACTTC	TRBV4-3	TRBJ2-7	TRBD2	15	NA
CASSPRREGRTEAFF	TGTGCCAGCAGCCCAAGGAGGGAGGGTAGGACTGAAGCTTTCTTT	TRBV7-6	TRBJ1-1	NA	15	NA
CASSAGQGMTDTQYF	TGTGCCAGCAGCGCGGGACAGGGGATGACAGATACGCAGTATTTT	TRBV5-4	TRBJ2-3	TRBD1	15	NA
CASSSLWESSYNEQFF	TGTGCCAGCAGTTCTCTTTGGGAGTCCTCCTACAATGAGCAGTTCTTC	TRBV28	TRBJ2-1	NA	16	NA
CASSLEYGTNEKLFF	TGTGCCAGCAGCTTGGAATATGGAACTAATGAAAAACTGTTTTTT	TRBV5-4	TRBJ1-4	NA	15	NA
CASSIRSASGRTLNTQYF	TGTGCCAGTAGTATTAGGTCGGCTAGCGGGAGAACCCTTAATACGCAGTATTTT	TRBV19	TRBJ2-3	TRBD2	18	NA
CASSADRDYYEQYF	TGTGCCAGCAGCGCGGACAGGGACTACTACGAGCAGTACTTC	TRBV7-9	TRBJ2-7	NA	14	NA
CASSSKTTSVSYEQYF	TGTGCCAGCAGCTCAAAAACGACTAGCGTTTCCTACGAGCAGTACTTC	TRBV7-2	TRBJ2-7	TRBD2	16	NA
CAKNGGPRTEAFF	TGTGCCAAAAACGGGGGGCCTCGGACTGAAGCTTTCTTT	TRBV2	TRBJ1-1	NA	13	NA
CASSLVFSGEAHEQFF	TGTGCCAGCAGCTTAGTGTTTAGCGGGGAGGCCCATGAGCAGTTCTTC	TRBV7-8	TRBJ2-1	TRBD2	16	NA
CASSEARGATQPQHF	TGTGCCAGCAGTGAAGCTCGTGGCGCGACTCAGCCCCAGCATTTT	TRBV6-1	TRBJ1-5	NA	15	NA
CASSLPAGMGYEQFF	TGTGCCAGCAGTTTACCAGCGGGAATGGGCTATGAGCAGTTCTTC	TRBV28	TRBJ2-1	TRBD2	15	NA
CAISQKGRDSNQPQHF	TGTGCCATCAGTCAAAAGGGGAGGGATAGCAATCAGCCCCAGCATTTT	TRBV10-3	TRBJ1-5	NA	16	NA
CAWSVHGTGELFF	TGTGCCTGGAGTGTACACGGGACCGGGGAGCTGTTTTTT	TRBV30	TRBJ2-2	NA	13	few
CASSIGASEDDEQYF	TGTGCCAGTAGTATAGGGGCTAGCGAGGATGACGAGCAGTACTTC	TRBV19	TRBJ2-7	NA	15	NA
CASSEGLGGYEQYF	TGTGCCAGCAGTGAAGGGCTAGGGGGGTACGAGCAGTACTTC	TRBV2	TRBJ2-7	NA	14	NA
CASSQDRGPETQYF	TGCGCCAGCAGCCAAGACAGGGGGCCTGAGACCCAGTACTTC	TRBV4-1	TRBJ2-5	TRBD1	14	NA
CASSLLQGDEQYF	TGTGCCAGCAGCTTATTGCAGGGGGACGAGCAGTACTTC	TRBV13	TRBJ2-7	TRBD1	13	NA
CASSPAGRLNEKLFF	TGTGCCAGTTCCCCGGCAGGGCGCCTTAATGAAAAACTGTTTTTT	TRBV7-9	TRBJ1-4	NA	15	NA
CASSPWGTYEQYF	TGTGCCAGCAGCCCCTGGGGTACCTACGAGCAGTACTTC	TRBV9	TRBJ2-7	NA	13	NA
CASSHREGPNEQFF	TGCGCCAGCAGCCATCGGGAGGGCCCTAATGAGCAGTTCTTC	TRBV10-1	TRBJ2-1	TRBD2	14	NA
CASSLQTGGLYEQYF	TGTGCCAGCAGTTTACAGACAGGGGGGCTCTACGAGCAGTACTTC	TRBV27	TRBJ2-7	TRBD1	15	NA
CAWSVRTTVFEQYF	TGTGCCTGGAGTGTAAGGACTACCGTTTTCGAGCAGTACTTC	TRBV30	TRBJ2-7	NA	14	NA
CASSMGLPRTYGYTF	TGTGCCAGTAGTATGGGACTGCCCCGTACCTATGGCTACACCTTC	TRBV19	TRBJ1-2	NA	15	NA
CAISESGPLYEQYF	TGTGCCATCAGTGAGTCAGGCCCGCTCTACGAGCAGTACTTC	TRBV10-3	TRBJ2-7	NA	14	NA
CASSKAGELFF	TGTGCCAGCAGTAAGGCCGGGGAGCTGTTTTTT	TRBV2	TRBJ2-2	NA	11	few
CASNVGSSDNEQFF	TGTGCCAGCAACGTTGGTTCTTCCGACAATGAGCAGTTCTTC	TRBV6-1	TRBJ2-1	NA	14	NA
CASTDPDLAKNIQYF	TGTGCCAGCACTGATCCGGATCTAGCCAAAAACATTCAGTACTTC	TRBV7-8	TRBJ2-4	NA	15	NA
CASSFHLAGDPQQYF	TGTGCCAGCAGTTTCCACCTAGCGGGAGATCCCCAGCAGTACTTC	TRBV28	TRBJ2-7	TRBD2	15	NA
CASSQDRGYGYTF	TGTGCCAGCAGCCAGGACAGGGGTTATGGCTACACCTTC	TRBV14	TRBJ1-2	TRBD1	13	NA
CASSVGIGAGSSTDTQYF	TGTGCCAGCAGCGTAGGGATAGGGGCGGGATCCAGCACAGATACGCAGTATTTT	TRBV9	TRBJ2-3	NA	18	NA
CASSYSSGSEYEQYF	TGTGCCAGCAGTTACTCGAGCGGGAGTGAGTACGAGCAGTACTTC	TRBV6-5	TRBJ2-7	TRBD2	15	few
CASSGGGPDTQYF	TGTGCCAGCAGCGGCGGTGGGCCAGATACGCAGTATTTT	TRBV9	TRBJ2-3	NA	13	NA
CASSPVMSVPYEQYF	TGTGCCAGCAGCCCGGTGATGAGCGTACCCTACGAGCAGTACTTC	TRBV11-2	TRBJ2-7	NA	15	NA
CASSPGGGLYEQYF	TGTGCCAGCAGTCCAGGAGGAGGTCTCTACGAGCAGTACTTC	TRBV27	TRBJ2-7	NA	14	once
CASQGVVSYEQYF	TGTGCCAGCCAGGGGGTGGTCTCCTACGAGCAGTACTTC	TRBV28	TRBJ2-7	TRBD1	13	NA
CASSALGTGHYTDTQYF	TGTGCCAGCAGCGCGCTAGGGACAGGGCATTACACAGATACGCAGTATTTT	TRBV5-4	TRBJ2-3	TRBD1	17	NA
CASSVTGGTDEQYF	TGTGCCAGCAGCGTAACTGGGGGCACGGACGAGCAGTACTTC	TRBV9	TRBJ2-7	NA	14	NA
CASAFDRGPEQYF	TGCGCCAGCGCATTCGACAGGGGCCCCGAGCAGTACTTC	TRBV10-2	TRBJ2-7	TRBD1	13	NA